This note documents a single TCR beta chain sequence. The data derive from a study of blood T cell repertoires in COVID-19. CDR1 is KGHSH, CDR2 LQKENI, per germline. The junction had 6 bases not matched to a gene; V was cut back by 5 bases and J by 0 bases. The CDR3 extends over 15 amino acids. Per the original data handling: Amplifying reference gene primers gave estimates of nucleated cell counts. Clones were sequenced by immunoSEQ multiplex PCR, and TCRdb holds only the in-frame ones, with some missing. The DNA was the basis for D and trimming; V, J and clone size are from that table. Of some 340,000 clones in the sample, about 85% were seen once.

The source of this sequence is a woman aged 18 to 35 with acute or convalescent COVID-19. V usage is TRBV18 and J usage is TRBJ1-1; 7 bases map to TRBD1. Source material: peripheral blood. For the CDR3, the DNA is TGTGCCAGCTCAGAGGGGGCGGGGATGAACACTGAAGCTTTCTTT. Protein sequence: CASSEGAGMNTEAFF. Together with reference TRBV18 and TRBJ1-1, the CDR3 gives the full variable domain: NAGVMQNPRHLVRRRGQEARLRCSPMKGHSHVYWYRQLPEEGLKFMVYLQKENIIDESGMPKERFSAEFPKEGPSILRIQQVVRGDSAAYFCASSEGAGMNTEAFFGQGTRLTVV.